The 28 T cell receptor beta chains presented below share a single source sample, sequenced in a study of blood T cell repertoires in COVID-19. The assay was immunoSEQ multiplex PCR, and TCRdb's table has in-frame clones only and misses some. The table records 200,000 to 300,000 clones, over 65% of them present only once. Sequencing was performed on peripheral blood. The receptors here all came from a woman older than 75 with acute or convalescent COVID-19.

To note about this clone: A much larger clone lies one base from this, so it may be a read error. The rearrangement links TRBV9 to TRBJ1-1; 7 bases are shared with TRBD1. Germline V gives CDR1 SGDLS, CDR2 YYNGEE. With V trimmed by 1 base and J by 4 bases, 1 base remained unmatched. CDR3 length: 13 residues. The CDR3 reads CASSVQGGTEAFF. The DNA for the CDR3 is TGTGCCAGCAGCGTACAGGGGGGCACTGAAGCTTTCTTT.

V is TRBV19 and J is TRBJ1-2; TRBD1 matches 9 bases. This CDR3 is built from 16 residues. The trim removed 5 bases at V and 10 bases at J, leaving 17 bases unmatched. CDR1 and CDR2 from the germline V gene are LNHDA and SQIVND (reference sequence). CDR3 sequence reads: CASSPAPVGQGSHYTF. DNA of the CDR3: TGTGCCAGTAGTCCAGCCCCCGTGGGACAGGGAAGTCACTACACCTTC.

The chain is built from TRBV29-1 and TRBJ1-3; D unresolved. The CDR3 is made up of 12 amino acids. The germline gives CDR1 SQVTM, CDR2 ANQGSEA. V lost 6 bases and J lost 4, with 10 bases in between. The chain's CDR3 is CSVRGPGNTIYF. DNA of the CDR3: TGCAGCGTCCGTGGGCCAGGAAACACCATATATTTT.

The V and J genes are TRBV3-1 (or the pseudogene TRBV3-2) and TRBJ2-3; 13 nucleotides match TRBD2. The CDR3 contains 18 residues. The trim removed 6 bases at V and 8 bases at J, leaving 17 bases unmatched. Germline V CDR1 and CDR2: LGHDT, YNNKEL (reference sequence). For the CDR3, the DNA is TGTGCCAGCAGTCTCGATATCACTAGCGGGAGGGCCCTGGTTACGCAGTATTTT. It yields the protein CASSLDITSGRALVTQYF.

This sequence joins TRBV20-1 and TRBJ1-3, with 11 positions matching TRBD1. Trimming took 3 bases from V and 3 from J; bases not matched to a gene: 7. The length of the CDR3 is 16 residues. Germline loops: CDR1 DFQATT, CDR2 SNEGSKA (reference sequence). CDR3 DNA sequence: TGCAGTGCTAGTGGCGGACAGGGGGCGTATGGAAACACCATATATTTT. Protein product: CSASGGQGAYGNTIYF.

J is TRBJ2-5 and V is TRBV2; 10 nucleotides agree with TRBD1. With V trimmed by 4 bases and J by 13 bases, 6 bases remained unmatched. CDR3 length: 12 residues. Germline V gene data show CDR1 as SNHLY and CDR2 as FYNNEI. The CDR3 coding sequence is TGTGCCAGCAGTGTAGGGACAGGGGAAGGGTACTTC. It codes for CASSVGTGEGYF.

J is TRBJ1-4 and V is TRBV27; D unresolved. This CDR3 spans 16 amino acids. The ends were cut back, 6 bases at V and 4 bases at J, with 18 bases in the middle. Germline CDR1 reads MNHEY; CDR2 reads SMNVEV (reference sequence). The DNA of the CDR3 is TGTGCCAGCAGCCCCCTCCCGTCGTCCGGTAATGAAAAACTGTTTTTT. Residues: CASSPLPSSGNEKLFF.

This clone occurred once. In the same sample, other DNA sequences code for this CDR3. V usage is TRBV2 and J usage is TRBJ2-1; no clear D. Germline CDR1 and CDR2: SNHLY and FYNNEI. V dropped 4 bases and J dropped 7 bases, with 5 bases sitting between them. CDR3 length equals 11 residues. The CDR3 region has the DNA TGTGCCAGCAGTGTCAGGAATGAGCAGTTCTTC. It specifies CASSVRNEQFF.

This clone was seen only once. The J gene is TRBJ2-1, the V gene TRBV19; D might be TRBD1 (6 bases). This CDR3 is built from 14 residues. Germline V gives CDR1 LNHDA, CDR2 SQIVND (reference sequence). V gave up 2 bases and J gave up 8 bases, with 13 bases separating them. The CDR3 sequence is CASSISEAGDEQFF. As DNA, the CDR3 is TGTGCCAGTAGTATAAGCGAGGCAGGGGATGAGCAGTTCTTC.

The chain has TRBV28 and TRBJ2-7; D might be TRBD1 (5 bases). This CDR3 spans 14 amino acids. From germline, CDR1 is MDHEN and CDR2 SYDVKM. The V end lost 8 bases, the J end lost 0 bases, and 14 bases lay between the germline ends. CDR3 bases: TGTGCCAGCTATACAGGTCACGTCTCCTACGAGCAGTACTTC. This translates into CASYTGHVSYEQYF.

The J gene is TRBJ1-1, the V gene TRBV2, with TRBD1 as a possible D gene (6 bases). CDR3 size: 13 residues. Between the trimmed V and J ends, which lost 8 bases and 1 base, there was a span of 11 bases. Germline CDR1 SNHLY, CDR2 FYNNEI. The CDR3 DNA follows: TGTGCCAGCGAGACAGGTGGGAACACTGAAGCTTTCTTT. It codes for CASETGGNTEAFF.

This chain uses TRBV10-3 with TRBJ2-1; D is perhaps TRBD2 (6 bases). V lost 10 bases and J 5 bases, leaving 15 bases between the germline ends. The CDR3 covers 13 residues. Germline V gene sequence: CDR1 ENHRY, CDR2 SYGVKD. CDR3 nucleotides: TGTGCCAGCCGGGACTCAACAAACAATGAGCAGTTCTTC. Residues: CASRDSTNNEQFF.

This sequence joins TRBV27 and TRBJ2-1; 8 bases are shared with TRBD2. Germline-derived CDR1 and CDR2 are MNHEY and SMNVEV (reference sequence). CDR3 size: 16 residues. The junction had 12 bases not matched to a gene; V was cut back by 5 bases and J by 6 bases. The chain's CDR3 is CASSRGAGTRSNEQFF. The CDR3 nucleotides read TGTGCCAGCAGTAGGGGAGCCGGGACTAGGAGCAATGAGCAGTTCTTC.

The rearrangement uses TRBV27 and TRBJ2-2, with TRBD2 as a possible D gene (6 bases). Trimming removed 5 bases from V and 6 bases from J, with 13 bases in between. Per the germline V gene, CDR1 is MNHEY and CDR2 is SMNVEV (reference sequence). The CDR3 contains 14 residues. CDR3 protein: CASSAGTPPGELFF. The DNA of the CDR3 is TGTGCCAGCAGTGCGGGGACCCCGCCCGGGGAGCTGTTTTTT.

This clone came up a few times. The V call is TRBV4-1, the J call TRBJ2-5; 7 positions agree with TRBD1. V shed 5 bases, J shed 3 bases, and the junction held 9 bases outside the gene matches. The CDR3 is 15 residues long. Germline V gene sequence: CDR1 MGHRA, CDR2 YSYEKL. CDR3 sequence: CASSIRTGSKETQYF. CDR3 coding DNA: TGCGCCAGCAGCATAAGGACAGGATCTAAAGAGACCCAGTACTTC.

The chain combines TRBV5-1 with TRBJ2-2; D might be TRBD2 (6 bases). Germline V gene lookup returns CDR1 SGHRS and CDR2 YFSETQ. V lost 1 base and J 6 bases, leaving 13 bases between the germline ends. This CDR3 region has 15 residues. The CDR3 DNA reads TGCGCCAGCAGCTTGTTGATGCGGGGCCCCGGGGAGCTGTTTTTT. It encodes CASSLLMRGPGELFF.

This chain links TRBV9 with TRBJ1-6; TRBD1 matches 9 bases. Germline V lookup: CDR1 SGDLS, CDR2 YYNGEE. Losses at the gene ends were 0 bases for V and 9 bases for J; bases not matched to a gene: 7. This CDR3 has 16 residues. CDR3 region: CASSVDPTGGISPLHF. In DNA, the CDR3 is TGTGCCAGCAGCGTAGACCCGACAGGGGGTATTTCACCCCTCCACTTT. Together with reference TRBV9 and TRBJ1-6, the CDR3 gives the full variable domain: DSGVTQTPKHLITATGQRVTLRCSPRSGDLSVYWYQQSLDQGLQFLIQYYNGEERAKGNILERFSAQQFPDLHSELNLSSLELGDSALYFCASSVDPTGGISPLHFGNGTRLTVT.

As concerns this clone: This sample also contains other DNA sequences that code for the same CDR3. V is TRBV30 and J is TRBJ1-2; 8 nucleotides align to TRBD1. Per the germline V gene, CDR1 is GTSNPN and CDR2 is SVGIG (reference sequence). This CDR3 region has 13 residues. Trimming at V came to 0 bases and at J to 4 bases, leaving 1 base not matched to a gene. In DNA form, the CDR3 reads TGTGCCTGGAGTGTAACAGGGGGCTATGGCTACACCTTC. Protein product: CAWSVTGGYGYTF.

The chain has TRBV10-1 and TRBJ2-7, with 8 bases fitting TRBD2. V shed 5 bases, J shed 9 bases, and the junction held 6 bases outside the gene matches. CDR1 and CDR2 from the germline V gene are WNHNN and SYGVQD (reference sequence). This CDR3 is built from 12 residues. DNA for the CDR3: TGCGCCAGCAGTATTGCGGGAGGCCCGCAGTACTTC. Translating it yields CASSIAGGPQYF.

The chain recombines TRBV11-3 with TRBJ2-1; tentatively, D is TRBD2 (6 bases). Germline V gives CDR1 SGHNT, CDR2 YENEEA. V was cut by 3 bases and J by 6 bases, with 15 bases left in between. The CDR3 runs to 15 residues. CDR3 protein: CASSLVAGLGNEQFF. For the CDR3, the DNA is TGTGCCAGCAGCTTGGTGGCGGGGTTGGGCAATGAGCAGTTCTTC.

DNA for the CDR3: TGTGCCAGCAGTTTGGGCGGGGGGGGGCAAGAGACCCAGTACTTC. It codes for CASSLGGGGQETQYF. The J gene is TRBJ2-5, the V gene TRBV6-2 or TRBV6-3, with 9 positions matching TRBD2. Germline V gene sequence: CDR1 MNHEY, CDR2 SVGEGT. The V gene end was trimmed by 4 bases and the J gene end by 2 bases; junction bases not matched to a gene: 5. This CDR3 has 15 residues.

V gene TRBV3-1 (or the pseudogene TRBV3-2) combines with J gene TRBJ1-1, with 12 nucleotides matching TRBD1. The V segment lost 4 bases and the J segment 6 bases; nucleotides outside the gene matches: 3. The CDR3 runs 14 residues. Germline V gives CDR1 LGHDT, CDR2 YNNKEL (reference sequence). The CDR3 region is CASSPGQGAAEAFF. CDR3 sequence (DNA): TGTGCCAGCAGCCCGGGACAGGGGGCGGCTGAAGCTTTCTTT.

The chain employs TRBV5-1 and TRBJ1-1, with 7 bases aligning to TRBD1. CDR3 size: 15 residues. With V trimmed by 2 bases and J by 1 base, 5 bases remained unmatched. The germline CDR1 and CDR2 sequences are SGHRS and YFSETQ. DNA for the CDR3: TGCGCCAGCAGCTTAGGGGACAGAGGGAACACTGAAGCTTTCTTT. This translates into CASSLGDRGNTEAFF.

CDR3 in DNA: TGTGCCAGCAGCTTGCGGGGAGGCTCCTATAATTCACCCCTCCACTTT. Its translation: CASSLRGGSYNSPLHF. This chain links TRBV5-4 with TRBJ1-6; no definite D call. The germline CDR1 and CDR2 sequences are SGHNT and YYREEE (reference sequence). The CDR3 runs 16 residues. The V end was cut by 1 base, the J end by 0 bases, with 8 bases between.

The V and J genes are TRBV5-1 and TRBJ1-1; maybe TRBD1 (5 bases). This CDR3 comprises 14 residues. Germline V gene data show CDR1 as SGHRS and CDR2 as YFSETQ. The V gene lost 0 bases and the J gene lost 2 bases, with 8 bases spanning the gap. In DNA, the CDR3 is TGCGCCAGCAGCTTGGAGGGGCCTAACACTGAAGCTTTCTTT. Translated, it gives CASSLEGPNTEAFF.

This clone was seen just once. The chain joins TRBV9 to TRBJ2-7, with 11 bases that match TRBD2. The germline V gene has CDR1 SGDLS and CDR2 YYNGEE. This CDR3 contains 15 residues. J was trimmed by 4 bases and V by 0 bases; bases with no gene match: 3. CDR3 sequence reads: CASSVDPSGRYEQYF. The DNA of the CDR3 is TGTGCCAGCAGCGTAGACCCTAGCGGGAGGTACGAGCAGTACTTC.

The rearrangement links TRBV6-6 to TRBJ2-7; D might be TRBD1 (6 bases). Germline CDR1 is MNHNY and CDR2 is SVGAGI (reference sequence). There are 14 residues in the CDR3. V was cut by 2 bases and J by 2 bases, with 10 bases left in between. The CDR3: CASSYKTGTYEQYF. DNA for the CDR3: TGTGCCAGCAGTTACAAGACAGGTACCTACGAGCAGTACTTC.

The chain links TRBV6-5 to TRBJ1-1, with 8 positions matching TRBD1. Trimming cost V 7 bases and J 2 bases; bases outside gene matches: 9. The germline gives CDR1 MNHEY, CDR2 SVGAGI. This CDR3 has 15 amino acids. The CDR3 DNA sequence: TGTGCCAGCACCACCCGGACAGGGCGAAACACTGAAGCTTTCTTT. It translates to CASTTRTGRNTEAFF.